Listed below are T cell receptor beta chains from one sample, sequenced in a study of beta chain features in type 1 diabetes. Measured with immunoSEQ multiplex PCR; TCRdb has only the in-frame clones, and not every one. Of 400,000 to 450,000 clones in the sample, about 14% were seen once. The specimen sequenced was naive CD4+ T cells from blood. Source of these receptors: a man younger than 40 in good health. Each CDR3 is given with its conserved first and last residue. Each record gives: J gene, clone size, V gene, D gene, CDR3 DNA, CDR3 protein. A D gene is named only where the DNA matches it firmly. Where a row states a size, it is once, few, many or the class of an expanded clone; other rows omit it.

>TRBJ2-2|-|TRBV7-9|TRBD1
TGTGCCTGGACAGGGTATTCGCCGAACACCGGGGAGCTGTTTTTT
CAWTGYSPNTGELFF
>TRBJ2-3|few|TRBV7-9|-
TGTGCCAGCAGCCCTGTGCCAAAGGGGAGGGATACGCAGTATTTT
CASSPVPKGRDTQYF
>TRBJ1-2|-|TRBV9|-
TGTGCCAGCAGCGCCACAGACAGGTCTGGCTACACCTTC
CASSATDRSGYTF
>TRBJ2-5|-|TRBV4-2|TRBD2
TGTGCCAGCAGCCAAGGTGCGGGAGGGGATCCCGGCGAGACCCAGTACTTC
CASSQGAGGDPGETQYF
>TRBJ2-7|few|TRBV29-1|-
TGCAGCGTGGACGCCGGGGCCTACGAGCAGTACTTC
CSVDAGAYEQYF
>TRBJ1-3|few|TRBV7-2|-
TGTGCCAGCAGCAGGGACTTCGACACCATATATTTT
CASSRDFDTIYF
>TRBJ2-5|few|TRBV9|TRBD1
TGTGCCAGCAGCGTAGCCGATTTCAGGGGGCGCCCGGAGACCCAGTACTTC
CASSVADFRGRPETQYF
>TRBJ2-3|-|TRBV6-5|-
TGTGCCAGCAGCCCCTCATCGAGGGATACGCAGTATTTT
CASSPSSRDTQYF
>TRBJ1-5|-|TRBV6-5|-
TGTGCCAGCAGCCCTAGAGATAATCAGCCCCAGCATTTT
CASSPRDNQPQHF
>TRBJ1-2|few|TRBV29-1|-
TGCATTACCGCGCCTGGCTACACCTTC
CITAPGYTF
>TRBJ2-5|-|TRBV14|-
TGTGCCAGCAGTGTTTTGGGGGCTCAAGAGACCCAGTACTTC
CASSVLGAQETQYF
>TRBJ2-5|few|TRBV30|-
TGTGCCTGGGCAGTCCGTGAGACCCAGTACTTC
CAWAVRETQYF
>TRBJ2-3|-|TRBV7-9|-
TGTGCCAGCAGCCACTGGGGGAGTATCCAGTTTACGCAGTATTTT
CASSHWGSIQFTQYF
>TRBJ1-1|few|TRBV2|TRBD1
TGTGCCAGCAGTGAAGACAGGGGACACACTGAAGCTTTCTTT
CASSEDRGHTEAFF
>TRBJ1-2|few|TRBV29-1|TRBD1
TGCAGCGTGACAGGGACCAACTATGGCTACACCTTC
CSVTGTNYGYTF
>TRBJ2-1|-|TRBV9|-
TGTGCCAGCAGCGTAGATATGGGCTCCTACAATGAGCAGTTCTTC
CASSVDMGSYNEQFF
>TRBJ2-7|-|TRBV15|TRBD2
TGTGCCACCAGCGCTTTCGAGCGGGGCTCCTACGAGCAGTACTTC
CATSAFERGSYEQYF
>TRBJ2-1|few|TRBV6-1|TRBD2
TGTGCCAGCAACGGGGGGACTAGCCTCAATGAGCAGTTCTTC
CASNGGTSLNEQFF
>TRBJ1-2|few|TRBV30|-
TGTGCCTGGAGAAGGAGTCAAGGGGGCTACACCTTC
CAWRRSQGGYTF
>TRBJ2-3|few|TRBV9|-
TGTGCCAGCAGCGTAGAAGGGGATACGCAGTATTTT
CASSVEGDTQYF
>TRBJ2-5|-|TRBV7-2|TRBD1
TGTGCCAGCAGCTTCGACAGGGGACAAGAGACCCAGTACTTC
CASSFDRGQETQYF
>TRBJ2-5|few|TRBV6-6|TRBD1
TGTGCCAGCAAGTTCGATCAGGGGGCTTGGTACTTC
CASKFDQGAWYF
>TRBJ2-5|-|TRBV7-7|-
TGTGCCAGCAGCTTAGGGTCCCGAGGCCCGGAGACCCAGTACTTC
CASSLGSRGPETQYF
>TRBJ1-6|few|TRBV7-9|-
TGTGCCAGCAGTCCGTCGGGACGGAGAAATTCACCCCTCCACTTT
CASSPSGRRNSPLHF
>TRBJ2-5|few|TRBV9|TRBD2
TGTGCCAGCAGCCTCCGGGGCGGGAGTGTAGAGACCCAGTACTTC
CASSLRGGSVETQYF
>TRBJ2-1|few|TRBV14|-
TGTGCCAGCAGCCGCCGGTCTAGCGCCTACTCCTACAATGAGCAGTTCTTC
CASSRRSSAYSYNEQFF